The T cell receptor (beta chain) under discussion was sequenced for a study of T cells in Graves' hyperthyroidism and ophthalmopathy. Stable hyperthyroidism: no ophthalmopathy progression over 18 months of follow-up. Those with hyperthyroidism were 18 to 65 years old, newly diagnosed, and ill for under 2 months. Many counts were recorded for this clonotype. The source material, RNA transcripts, was used to amplify TCR beta CDR3 regions. A set of HTBI primers served as the primers for a first-round RT-PCR of the TCR CDR3. Via MiXCR, TCRdb re-called the multiplex PCR reads, giving one row per CDR3 protein. The sample lists about 200,000 distinct CDR3 sequences; under 20% were seen once. This CDR3 has 15 residues. V was clipped by 4 bases and J by 11 bases, with 18 bases between them.

The chain couples TRBV12-3 or TRBV12-4 to TRBJ1-6; possible D gene TRBD1, 5 bases. The sequence was collected from a man in his forties or fifties with Graves' hyperthyroidism. Sequences were obtained from blood. The CDR3 reads CASSYLDSPNAPLHF. The CDR3, as DNA: TGTGCCAGCAGTTATCTAGACAGCCCCAATGCACCCCTCCACTTT.